The entry below gives a single T cell receptor beta chain sequence along with its context. This sample was included in a study of blood T cell repertoires in COVID-19. Study summary: The study drew acute and convalescent COVID-19 samples from the United States, Italy and Spain. T cells, B-cell-depleted T cells, or PBMCs provided the cDNA or gDNA that served as material.

CDR3 length equals 14 residues. V gave up 9 bases and J gave up 4 bases; unmatched junction bases: 8. Germline V CDR1 and CDR2: MNHEY, SVGAGI. Using immunoSEQ multiplex PCR, the repertoire was profiled, and TCRdb retains in-frame clones only, with some absent. The table has fewer than 250,000 clones, 70% to 90% seen once. The sequenced sample consisted of peripheral blood. The rearrangement links TRBV6-5 to TRBJ2-2; TRBD1 aligns across 7 bases. This TCR came from a middle-aged man with acute or convalescent COVID-19. CDR3 amino acids: CASRQGRVTGELFF. DNA of the CDR3: TGTGCCAGTAGACAGGGTCGGGTCACCGGGGAGCTGTTTTTT.